These 25 T cell receptor beta chains were all obtained from the same sample, sequenced in a study of PD-L1 blockade in urothelial cancer. The table came from immunoSEQ multiplex PCR; TCRdb's copy has only in-frame clones and leaves some out. The table lists tens of thousands of clones, roughly four fifths of them singletons. The sequencing used PBMCs, collected around atezolizumab (anti-PD-L1) treatment. The receptor set was obtained from a man between 65 and 85 years old with urothelial cancer.

The chain is built from TRBV5-6 and TRBJ2-3; tentatively, D is TRBD2 (7 bases). The CDR3 has 15 amino acids. The germline V gene encodes CDR1 SGHDT and CDR2 YYEEEE. The V end lost 6 bases, the J end lost 2 bases, and 16 bases lay between the germline ends. CDR3 region: CASIWGGGNTDTQYF. In nucleotides, the CDR3 is TGTGCCAGCATATGGGGGGGCGGGAACACAGATACGCAGTATTTT.

The chain joins TRBV4-2 to TRBJ2-1, with a tentative D call TRBD2 (6 bases). Germline loops: CDR1 LGHNA, CDR2 YNFKEQ. V was trimmed by 0 bases and J by 13 bases, leaving 13 bases between them. The CDR3 is made up of 13 amino acids. The CDR3 protein is CASSQDHGGEQFF. CDR3 sequence (DNA): TGTGCCAGCAGCCAAGATCACGGAGGGGAACAGTTCTTC.

This clone was seen a handful of times. The V call is TRBV5-1, the J call TRBJ1-4; D may be TRBD1 (5 bases). Per germline, CDR1 SGHRS and CDR2 YFSETQ. The CDR3 has 15 residues. Trimming took 1 base from V and 2 from J, leaving 9 bases between them. CDR3 sequence: CASSLQGTTNEKLFF. The CDR3 DNA follows: TGCGCCAGCAGCTTGCAGGGAACGACTAATGAAAAACTGTTTTTT.

V gene TRBV5-4 combines with J gene TRBJ2-5; D remains unclear. V was clipped by 5 bases and J by 3 bases, with 14 bases between them. Germline values: CDR1 SGHNT, CDR2 YYREEE (reference sequence). This CDR3 contains 14 residues. This CDR3 is CASRFGEEKETQYF. CDR3 DNA: TGTGCCAGCAGATTCGGTGAGGAAAAAGAGACCCAGTACTTC.

J is TRBJ2-3 and V is TRBV5-6; 8 bases match TRBD2. Germline V gives CDR1 SGHDT, CDR2 YYEEEE. Trimming removed 6 bases from V and 4 bases from J; junction bases left unmatched: 10. The CDR3 is made up of 15 amino acids. CDR3 nucleotides: TGTGCCAGCACTAGGGGCGGGAGGATGGCAGATACGCAGTATTTT. Residues: CASTRGGRMADTQYF.

This chain links TRBV10-3 with TRBJ2-1, with a tentative D call TRBD2 (6 bases). The CDR3 sequence is 16 residues long. V gave up 0 bases and J gave up 7 bases, with 16 bases separating them. The germline gives CDR1 ENHRY, CDR2 SYGVKD. CDR3 amino acids: CAISESAGGGRNEQFF. The CDR3 DNA sequence: TGTGCCATCAGTGAGTCGGCCGGGGGAGGTCGGAATGAGCAGTTCTTC.

The gene calls are TRBV5-1 and TRBJ1-1; D is undetermined. V was shortened by 2 bases and J by 0 bases, with 14 bases between the two germline ends. Germline values: CDR1 SGHRS, CDR2 YFSETQ. The CDR3 sequence is 16 residues long. The CDR3 reads CASSLNQEIMNTEAFF. The CDR3 region has the DNA TGCGCCAGCAGCTTAAATCAGGAAATCATGAACACTGAAGCTTTCTTT.

V gene TRBV7-9 combines with J gene TRBJ2-1; no clear D gene. This CDR3 is built from 12 residues. Trimming took 1 base from V and 7 from J, leaving 5 bases between them. CDR1 and CDR2 (germline): SEHNR, FQNEAQ (reference sequence). The CDR3 bases are TGTGCCAGCAGCTTAGAATCTAATGAGCAGTTCTTC. It yields the protein CASSLESNEQFF.

The CDR3 sequence: CSLGTSGNYEQFF. CDR3 bases: TGCAGCCTTGGGACTAGCGGGAATTATGAGCAGTTCTTC. The V and J genes are TRBV29-1 and TRBJ2-1; 13 positions match TRBD2. Germline-derived CDR1 and CDR2 are SQVTM and ANQGSEA. V shed 8 bases, J shed 8 bases, and the junction held 6 bases outside the gene matches. The CDR3 length is 13 residues.

V and J are TRBV5-6 and TRBJ2-7; 7 positions match TRBD1. The V gene end was trimmed by 4 bases and the J gene end by 2 bases; junction bases not matched to a gene: 6. Germline CDR1 and CDR2: SGHDT and YYEEEE. The CDR3 has 14 residues. The CDR3 here is CASSATGNPYEQYF. In DNA, the CDR3 is TGTGCCAGCAGCGCGACAGGGAATCCCTACGAGCAGTACTTC.

The chain has TRBV9 and TRBJ2-7; the D gene is possibly TRBD2 (6 bases). CDR1 is SGDLS, CDR2 YYNGEE, per germline. The germline V and J ends were trimmed by 5 bases and 0 bases, with 12 bases remaining between them. The CDR3 contains 14 residues. CDR3 region: CASSGLLSSYEQYF. The CDR3, as DNA: TGTGCCAGCAGTGGACTACTAAGCTCCTACGAGCAGTACTTC.

This clone has only a few counts. V gene TRBV19 combines with J gene TRBJ2-5, with 11 bases aligning to TRBD1. CDR3 length equals 14 residues. V gave up 3 bases and J gave up 5 bases; unmatched junction bases: 2. CDR1 and CDR2 (germline): LNHDA, SQIVND (reference sequence). The CDR3 protein is CASSIGQGAETQYF. The DNA for the CDR3 is TGTGCCAGTAGTATTGGACAGGGGGCTGAGACCCAGTACTTC.

The chain links TRBV5-5 to TRBJ1-1; possibly TRBD1 for D (6 bases). The CDR3 is made up of 14 amino acids. The germline V gene has CDR1 SGHKS and CDR2 YYEKEE (reference sequence). V was cut by 4 bases and J by 0 bases, with 10 bases left in between. The CDR3 loop reads CASSPGTMNTEAFF. The CDR3 nucleotides are TGTGCCAGCAGCCCCGGGACAATGAACACTGAAGCTTTCTTT.

The chain joins TRBV6-5 to TRBJ1-1; D gene uncertain. CDR3 length: 14 amino acids. V was shortened by 10 bases and J by 1 base, with 16 bases between the two germline ends. The germline CDR1 and CDR2 sequences are MNHEY and SVGAGI. DNA for the CDR3: TGTGCCACCAGGAACTGGGAGGAGAACACTGAAGCTTTCTTT. It specifies CATRNWEENTEAFF.

The rearrangement uses TRBV9 and TRBJ2-7, with a tentative D call TRBD2 (6 bases). Germline CDR1 SGDLS, CDR2 YYNGEE. This CDR3 region has 15 residues. Trimming left V 0 bases short and J 3 bases short, with 13 bases between. As DNA, the CDR3 is TGTGCCAGCAGCGTAGCGGCGGGAAGCAACTACGAGCAGTACTTC. It is translated as CASSVAAGSNYEQYF.

The chain joins TRBV2 to TRBJ2-7, with TRBD2 matching 9 bases. The ends lost 9 bases at V and 6 bases at J; junction bases unmatched: 12. Germline loops: CDR1 SNHLY, CDR2 FYNNEI. The CDR3 sequence is 14 residues long. Written as DNA, the CDR3 is TGTGCCAGTTCTAAGCGGGGGGTCCCACTCGAGCAGTACTTC. It translates to CASSKRGVPLEQYF.

This chain links TRBV5-5 with TRBJ1-4; no reliable D call. With 0 bases removed from V and 0 bases from J, the gap between germline ends came to 6 bases. The CDR3 has 15 amino acids. Germline V gene lookup returns CDR1 SGHKS and CDR2 YYEKEE (reference sequence). The CDR3 sequence is CASSLGAATNEKLFF. The CDR3 nucleotides are TGTGCCAGCAGCTTGGGAGCGGCAACTAATGAAAAACTGTTTTTT.

This clone was seen a handful of times. The rearrangement joins TRBV28 to TRBJ2-6; 8 bases are a match to TRBD1. Per germline, CDR1 MDHEN and CDR2 SYDVKM. The CDR3 has 19 residues. J gave up 4 bases and V 2 bases, and 13 bases lay outside the gene matches. The CDR3: CASSLPQGVPPSGANVLTF. The DNA of the CDR3 is TGTGCCAGCAGTTTACCACAGGGGGTCCCTCCCTCAGGGGCCAACGTCCTGACTTTC.

In this sample, this clone turned up a few times. The chain combines TRBV5-4 with TRBJ2-1, with 10 bases lining up with TRBD2. The junction had 0 bases not matched to a gene; V was cut back by 2 bases and J by 7 bases. Germline V gene sequence: CDR1 SGHNT, CDR2 YYREEE (reference sequence). The CDR3 covers 13 residues. The CDR3 nucleotides are TGTGCCAGCAGCTTAGCGGGAGGGAATGAGCAGTTCTTC. The encoded protein is CASSLAGGNEQFF. The full variable domain, rest sourced from reference TRBV5-4 and TRBJ2-1, is ETGVTQSPTHLIKTRGQQVTLRCSSQSGHNTVSWYQQALGQGPQFIFQYYREEENGRGNFPPRFSGLQFPNYSSELNVNALELDDSALYLCASSLAGGNEQFFGPGTRLTVL.

This clone occurred a few times. The chain couples TRBV4-2 to TRBJ2-1; weak D call: TRBD2 (6 bases). The CDR3 spans 16 residues. V was pared by 0 bases and J by 3 bases, with 12 bases between. The germline V gene has CDR1 LGHNA and CDR2 YNFKEQ. The CDR3 loop reads CASSQEGRDRYNEQFF. Written as DNA, the CDR3 is TGTGCCAGCAGCCAAGAAGGGCGGGACCGCTACAATGAGCAGTTCTTC.

This clone has more than one count but fewer than ten. The chain combines TRBV7-7 with TRBJ2-1; possibly TRBD1 for D (6 bases). In germline, CDR1 is SSHAT, CDR2 FNYEAQ (reference sequence). V shed 2 bases and J shed 0 bases, with 11 bases lying between them. This CDR3 region has 16 residues. The CDR3 spells CASSLTADSSYNEQFF. The DNA for the CDR3 is TGTGCCAGCAGCTTAACAGCGGACAGCTCCTACAATGAGCAGTTCTTC.

The chain combines TRBV10-3 with TRBJ1-1; 7 bases agree with TRBD1. J gave up 7 bases and V 6 bases, and 5 bases lay outside the gene matches. The CDR3 is 12 amino acids. Germline V lookup: CDR1 ENHRY, CDR2 SYGVKD. The CDR3 DNA sequence: TGTGCCATCAGGACGGGACAGATTGAAGCTTTCTTT. Translating it yields CAIRTGQIEAFF.

This clone was detected a few times. The chain couples TRBV5-6 to TRBJ1-1; tentatively, D is TRBD1 (6 bases). The CDR3 totals 13 residues. Trimming removed 0 bases at V and 7 bases at J, with 10 bases between. Germline CDR1 SGHDT, CDR2 YYEEEE. The CDR3 coding sequence is TGTGCCAGCAGCTTGGACAGGGACGATGAAGCTTTCTTT. Translation gives CASSLDRDDEAFF.

V and J are TRBV30 and TRBJ1-5; TRBD1 might be the D (6 bases). Per germline, CDR1 GTSNPN and CDR2 SVGIG (reference sequence). Trimming took 1 base from V and 4 from J, leaving 8 bases between them. The CDR3 sequence is 13 residues long. CDR3 coding DNA: TGTGCCTGGAGTGCAGGGGTGAATCAGCCCCAGCATTTT. It encodes CAWSAGVNQPQHF.

The gene calls are TRBV14 and TRBJ2-7; D might be TRBD2 (5 bases). CDR1 and CDR2 from the germline V gene are SGHDN and FVKESK. This CDR3 comprises 17 residues. With 1 base removed from V and 0 bases from J, the gap between germline ends came to 16 bases. This chain's CDR3 is CASSQGGWTLSSYEQYF. The DNA of the CDR3 is TGTGCCAGCAGCCAAGGTGGTTGGACTCTGAGCTCCTACGAGCAGTACTTC.